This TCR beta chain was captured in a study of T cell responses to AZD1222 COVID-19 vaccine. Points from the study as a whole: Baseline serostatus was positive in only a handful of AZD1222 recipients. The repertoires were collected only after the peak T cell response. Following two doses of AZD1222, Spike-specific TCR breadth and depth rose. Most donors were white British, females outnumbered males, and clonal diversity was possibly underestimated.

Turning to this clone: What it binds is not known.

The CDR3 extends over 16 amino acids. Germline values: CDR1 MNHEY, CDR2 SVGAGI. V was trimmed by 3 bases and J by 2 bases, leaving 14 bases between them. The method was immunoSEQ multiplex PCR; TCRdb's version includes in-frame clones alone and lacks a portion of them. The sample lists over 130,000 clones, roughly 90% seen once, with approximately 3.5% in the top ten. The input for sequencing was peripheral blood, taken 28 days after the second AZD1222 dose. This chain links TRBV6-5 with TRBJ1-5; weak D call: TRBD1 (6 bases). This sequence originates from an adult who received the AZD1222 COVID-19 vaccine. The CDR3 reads CASSYSGARGNQPQHF. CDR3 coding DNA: TGTGCCAGCAGTTATTCGGGGGCGCGTGGCAATCAGCCCCAGCATTTT.